This is a list of T cell receptor beta chains from one sample in a study of blood T cell repertoires in COVID-19. The data were produced by immunoSEQ multiplex PCR, yet TCRdb's version contains in-frame clones alone and is incomplete. Seen here are 180,000 or so clones, around 83% observed once, and the top ten hold 0.99%. Sequencing input: peripheral blood. The receptor source for this set is a man younger than 30 with acute or convalescent COVID-19. The CDR3 runs from the conserved cysteine through the conserved F or W. A D gene is named only where the DNA matches it firmly. Size tells how often a clone was seen (once, few, many) or the class of an expanded clone, and some rows leave it out.

V: TRBV6-2/TRBV6-3
size: few
J: TRBJ2-5
D: TRBD1
DNA: TGTGCCAGCAGTTCCTCGTCGAGGGGGCCAGGGGAGACCCAGTACTTC
CDR3: CASSSSSRGPGETQYF

V: TRBV5-1
size: NA
J: TRBJ1-1
D: NA
DNA: TGCGCCAGCAGCTTGGGGGTTAAGACAGTGAACACTGAAGCTTTCTTT
CDR3: CASSLGVKTVNTEAFF

V: TRBV9
size: NA
J: TRBJ1-4
D: TRBD1
DNA: TGTGCCAGCAGCGTAGCAGGGGGAGGTGAAAAACTGTTTTTT
CDR3: CASSVAGGGEKLFF

V: TRBV5-1
size: few
J: TRBJ2-1
D: TRBD2
DNA: TGCGCCAGCAGCTCGGGGGTAACCGGGACTAGCGGGGGAGAGCAGTTCTTC
CDR3: CASSSGVTGTSGGEQFF

V: TRBV6-5
size: NA
J: TRBJ1-1
D: NA
DNA: TGTGCCAGCAGTCGGGACACACAGAACACTGAAGCTTTCTTT
CDR3: CASSRDTQNTEAFF

V: TRBV2
size: NA
J: TRBJ1-4
D: TRBD1
DNA: TGTGCCAGCAGTGTCAGGGGGAATGAAAAACTGTTTTTT
CDR3: CASSVRGNEKLFF

V: TRBV5-8
size: NA
J: TRBJ1-5
D: NA
DNA: TGTGCCAGCAGCTTGGGGACAGACAGTTATAGCAATCAGCCCCAGCATTTT
CDR3: CASSLGTDSYSNQPQHF

V: TRBV11-3
size: NA
J: TRBJ2-2
D: TRBD2
DNA: TGTGCCAGCAGCTCCCGACTAGCGGGGGTCGGGACCGGGGAGCTGTTTTTT
CDR3: CASSSRLAGVGTGELFF

V: TRBV10-3
size: NA
J: TRBJ1-6
D: NA
DNA: TGTGCCATCAGTGAGGCTTGGGGCGATAATTCACCCCTCCACTTT
CDR3: CAISEAWGDNSPLHF

V: TRBV30
size: once
J: TRBJ1-2
D: NA
DNA: TGTGCCTGGAGTGTATCGGGGGTGCACGGCTACACCTTC
CDR3: CAWSVSGVHGYTF

V: TRBV6-5
size: NA
J: TRBJ2-1
D: NA
DNA: TGTGCCAGCAGTTATCGAAAGACGGGCTCCTACAATGAGCAGTTCTTC
CDR3: CASSYRKTGSYNEQFF

V: TRBV5-1
size: NA
J: TRBJ2-7
D: TRBD1
DNA: TGCGCCAGCAGCTCGGGGCAGGGGGTGGCCTACGAGCAGTACTTC
CDR3: CASSSGQGVAYEQYF

V: TRBV27
size: once
J: TRBJ2-2
D: NA
DNA: TGTGCCAGCAGCACCATCTTAGGGGCTAGAAACACCGGGGAGCTGTTTTTT
CDR3: CASSTILGARNTGELFF

V: TRBV19
size: NA
J: TRBJ2-1
D: TRBD2
DNA: TGTGCCAGTACCAGCGGGGCGGGCCCGTACAATGAGCAGTTCTTC
CDR3: CASTSGAGPYNEQFF

V: TRBV3-1/TRBV3-2
size: once
J: TRBJ1-2
D: TRBD1
DNA: TGTGCCAGCAGCCAAGGGACAGGGTTTGAAGGCTACACCTTC
CDR3: CASSQGTGFEGYTF

V: TRBV10-2
size: NA
J: TRBJ1-2
D: NA
DNA: TGCGCCAGCCTGGGTGACAGTACCGGATCTAACTATGGCTACACCTTC
CDR3: CASLGDSTGSNYGYTF

V: TRBV6-5
size: NA
J: TRBJ1-3
D: NA
DNA: TGTGCCGAGGGAACAGGAAACACCATATATTTT
CDR3: CAEGTGNTIYF

V: TRBV6-4
size: once
J: TRBJ1-2
D: TRBD1
DNA: TGTGCCAGCAGTGAGGGGACAGGCCCCACGGGCTACACCTTC
CDR3: CASSEGTGPTGYTF

V: TRBV2
size: NA
J: TRBJ1-5
D: NA
DNA: TGTGCCAGCAGTGACCCGACAGAGTATAGCAATCAGCCCCAGCATTTT
CDR3: CASSDPTEYSNQPQHF

V: TRBV19
size: NA
J: TRBJ1-1
D: NA
DNA: TGTGCCAGTAGTCCCCCCGGGTTTAGCACTGAAGCTTTCTTT
CDR3: CASSPPGFSTEAFF

V: TRBV7-3
size: NA
J: TRBJ2-3
D: NA
DNA: TGTGCCAGCAGCCCCGGGGGTTACACAGATACGCAGTATTTT
CDR3: CASSPGGYTDTQYF

V: TRBV7-8
size: NA
J: TRBJ1-4
D: NA
DNA: TGTGCCAGCAGCTTAGACAGAAGGGAAAAACTGTTTTTT
CDR3: CASSLDRREKLFF

V: TRBV5-8
size: NA
J: TRBJ1-1
D: NA
DNA: TGTGCCAGCAGACGCCGGACCTCAGGGGTATCTGAAGCTTTCTTT
CDR3: CASRRRTSGVSEAFF

V: TRBV6-6
size: NA
J: TRBJ1-2
D: TRBD1
DNA: TGTGCCAGCAGCCAGGACAGGGACTATGGCTACACCTTC
CDR3: CASSQDRDYGYTF

V: TRBV7-2
size: NA
J: TRBJ1-1
D: NA
DNA: TGTGCCAGCAGCTTACAGATGAACACTGAAGCTTTCTTT
CDR3: CASSLQMNTEAFF

V: TRBV10-3
size: NA
J: TRBJ2-4
D: NA
DNA: TGTGCCACTCACCATCGGGACTCACGGTTACAAAACATTCAGTACTTC
CDR3: CATHHRDSRLQNIQYF

V: TRBV19
size: NA
J: TRBJ2-2
D: NA
DNA: TGTGCCAGTAGTACGGGGACAAACACCGGGGAGCTGTTTTTT
CDR3: CASSTGTNTGELFF